This is a list of T cell receptor beta chains from one sample in a study of long-term antiretroviral therapy in people with HIV. TCRdb's table, derived via immunoSEQ multiplex PCR, lists solely in-frame clones and lacks some. The sample has approximately 13,000 clones, roughly four fifths seen once. The material was unsorted PBMCs, obtained 1.8 years before starting antiretroviral therapy. These receptors originate from a woman between 40 and 55 years old with HIV. Each CDR3 is given without its conserved first and last residue. Fields, in order: clone size, V gene, CDR3 protein. The listing skips clone size in some rows; elsewhere it reads once, few, many or a size class.

-	TRBV6-1	ASSDQTGGNEKLF
-	TRBV2	ASRDRGSYEQY
few	TRBV21-1	ASSKEDRLHSYEQY
-	TRBV5-4	ASSAGLALNNEQF
-	TRBV5-1	ASSAGLAGGETQY
-	TRBV28	ASSSEDEQY
few	TRBV9	ASSPSASTWIYEQY
-	TRBV5-1	ASSETGSEAF
-	TRBV10-1	ASSESGARTITDTQY
medium-sized	TRBV4-3	ASSQDSDSNEKLF
-	TRBV5-1	ASSPQGSGSGTDTQY
-	TRBV2	ASIRGAITEAF
-	TRBV30	AWSLQDRGYTGELF
-	TRBV4-1	ASSQVRTVNTEAF
-	TRBV4-1	ASSILRLAEGGGNEQF
-	TRBV2	ASTGSRDRGQPQH
once	TRBV7-2	ASSRDRDTQY
few	TRBV2	ASSPSVGSSYNSPLH
-	TRBV6-6	ASSPEGYEQY
-	TRBV4-1	ASRLAAGRSYEQY
once	TRBV5-1	ASSLVGAAAELETQY
-	TRBV19	ASSTTSGRAVDTQY
-	TRBV13	ASSLEREGTGDTDTQY
-	TRBV27	ASSLQGGTEAF
-	TRBV5-1	ATRGGGEQY
-	TRBV5-8	ASSLREWDHEQY
-	TRBV27	ASSLKDYQPQH
-	TRBV28	ASRTGYTFSSNQPQH
-	TRBV29-1	SVEIGGGQPQH
-	TRBV6-4	ASSILGGNEQF
-	TRBV11-2	ASSFGSGLASSGELF
-	TRBV10-3	AISVIESNTGELF
-	TRBV4-2	ASSQDVGTSVSYEQY
-	TRBV2	ASTPGLAAGRGQY
few	TRBV21-1	ASSKLRAGEQY
-	TRBV6-5	ASSKSTLTNYGYT
-	TRBV7-9	ASSLLVYSPDRPTGELF
-	TRBV5-4	ASSFRGQDGYT
-	TRBV5-1	ASSSPNGTVFSYEQY
-	TRBV11-2	TSSPGAGLTSAQY
-	TRBV4-1	ASSQGTGVNYGYT
-	TRBV18	ASSPTGGGNTEAF
-	TRBV4-1	ASSQGQGGNQPQH
once	TRBV6-5	ASSYWPLVGNTIY
-	TRBV2	ASSRQGTSTDTQY
-	TRBV4-2	ASSQLDTGELF
-	TRBV2	ASRGTSQYGGYT